Here is one T cell receptor (beta chain) with its context. This clonotype was observed a handful of times. What this receptor recognizes is not known. Base qualities were left out, and no much larger clone turns up one base away. The protocol used for the library was RACE. Sequencing was carried out with a NextSeq 500. During library preparation, unique molecular identifiers were attached to individual cDNA molecules so that TCRs could be counted in a quantitative, reproducible way. Both TCR alpha and TCR beta chains were sequenced from each blood RNA sample. As for how the authors treated the data: A median of around 96,000 TCRs per sample was observed, with a range of 23,224 to 690,600. The Decombinator software suite was used to annotate V, J and CDR3 in the TCR reads. For the PS versus PT1 abundance plots, all samples were subsampled to the same number of TCRs (28,000). TCRs were defined as expanded if absent before sensitization and observed at least eight times at the 2-week time point. TCRdb reworked the public reads: Q25 trimming with fastp, MiXCR clone assembly, productive beta chains retained. A single entry per CDR3 protein holds the most common genes and DNA from its merged rows. The V and J calls follow TCRdb's processing rather than the paper's. The sample table records more than 300,000 distinct CDR3 sequences; 5.1% of these occur just once. The ten top clones hold roughly 2.6% of the sample.

These data belong to a study of human T cells and chemical hapten exposure (dated by TCRdb to about 2021). For context, the study as a whole: For sensitization, 2% DPC in acetone was applied to a 2 cm by 2 cm area of upper inner arm skin. Blood samples were taken from patients before sensitization (week 0) and at 2, 6 and about 24 weeks after DPC sensitization. Patch testing was done on the upper back using Finn chambers containing 0.01% DPC, and results were scored after 6 days according to International Contact Dermatitis Research Group standards. Alopecia areata with under or over 50% scalp involvement, alopecia totalis and alopecia universalis were represented in the patient cohort, which was mostly female. This study followed changes in the peripheral blood TCR repertoire in vivo during primary and secondary sensitization of alopecia patients to the hapten diphenylcyclopropenone (DPC). Weekly therapeutic DPC doses were additionally applied to the scalp of patients throughout the roughly 23-week study period. Libraries were pooled for sequencing, and per-sample TCR yields varied mainly because of small differences in library volumes within the pool. For TCR sequencing, blood came from approximately 29 alopecia patients at anywhere from one to four time points (pre-sensitization, 2, 6 and 24 weeks).

Per the publication, the time point label means: pre-sensitization, week 0. The treatment or condition label, read with the paper, signifies: therapeutic diphenylcyclopropenone sensitization with weekly scalp DPC. Blood at each patch-test visit was drawn before the patch test was applied. Patients were considered eligible if aged 18 to 70, diagnosed with alopecia and deemed suitable for DPC therapy, and patients were excluded if pregnant. Total RNA was isolated from unfractionated whole blood collected in Tempus Blood RNA tubes. The cysteine opens and the phenylalanine closes a CDR3 of 17 amino acids. The sequence is cut down to CDR3 DNA, 51 bases in frame from base 1. The V end gives up 5 bases and the J end 0 bases, leaving 10 bases in the junction not matched to a gene. The germline V gene encodes CDR1 SGHTA and CDR2 FQGNSA. The investigation overall reported the following: All patients had alopecia, a presumed autoimmune disease, so their immune response might differ from that of healthy individuals. The number of PT1 expanded TCRs positively correlated with patch test score, significant at thresholds 8, 16 and 32 but not 4. The number of TCRs above 1 in 1000 frequency did not change with DPC sensitization; there was no evidence of global repertoire structure alterations. Repeated subsampling changed both the strength of the expansion versus patch-test correlation and the threshold at which that correlation became significant. Expanded TCRs formed significantly more large CDR3 similarity clusters than pre-sensitization or healthy control sets, consistent with antigen-driven responses.

The sequence links TRBV7-2 to TRBJ1-1; 9 nucleotides in the junction match TRBD1. The sequence derives from a woman aged 45-59 years with alopecia areata. Some clones in this sample may be carry-over from other donors' samples. Sequenced here: whole blood, sampled in connection with sensitization to the hapten diphenylcyclopropenone (DPC). The DNA reads as follows: TGTGCCAGCAGCAATTTCCCGGGACAGGGTTTGAACACTGAAGCTTTCTTT. This sequence encodes CASSNFPGQGLNTEAFF.